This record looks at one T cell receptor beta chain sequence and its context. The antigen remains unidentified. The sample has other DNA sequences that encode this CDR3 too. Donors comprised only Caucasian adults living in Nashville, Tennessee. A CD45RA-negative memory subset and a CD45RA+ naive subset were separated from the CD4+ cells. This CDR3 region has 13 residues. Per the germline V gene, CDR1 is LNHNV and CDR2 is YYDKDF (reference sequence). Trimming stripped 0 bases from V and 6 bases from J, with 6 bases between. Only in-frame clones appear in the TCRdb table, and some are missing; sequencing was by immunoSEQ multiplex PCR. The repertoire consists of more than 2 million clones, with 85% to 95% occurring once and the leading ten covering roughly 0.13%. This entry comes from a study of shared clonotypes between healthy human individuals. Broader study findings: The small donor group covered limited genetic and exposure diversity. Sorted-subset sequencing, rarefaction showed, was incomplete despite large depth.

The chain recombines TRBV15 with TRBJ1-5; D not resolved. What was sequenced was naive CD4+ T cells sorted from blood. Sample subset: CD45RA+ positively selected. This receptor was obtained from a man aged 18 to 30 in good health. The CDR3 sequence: CATSRDRSQPQHF. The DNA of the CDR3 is TGTGCCACCAGCAGAGATAGGAGTCAGCCCCAGCATTTT.